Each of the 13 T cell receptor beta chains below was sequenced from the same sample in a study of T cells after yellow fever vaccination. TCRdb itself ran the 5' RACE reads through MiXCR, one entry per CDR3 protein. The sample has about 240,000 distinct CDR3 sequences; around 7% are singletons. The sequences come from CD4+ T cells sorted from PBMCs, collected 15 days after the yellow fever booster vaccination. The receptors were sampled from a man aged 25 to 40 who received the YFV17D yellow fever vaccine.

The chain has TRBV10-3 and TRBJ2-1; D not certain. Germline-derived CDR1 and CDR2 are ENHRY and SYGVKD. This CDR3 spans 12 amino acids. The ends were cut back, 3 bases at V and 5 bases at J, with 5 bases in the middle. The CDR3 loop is CAISDRHNEQFF. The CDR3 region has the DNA TGTGCCATCAGTGATCGACACAATGAGCAGTTCTTC.

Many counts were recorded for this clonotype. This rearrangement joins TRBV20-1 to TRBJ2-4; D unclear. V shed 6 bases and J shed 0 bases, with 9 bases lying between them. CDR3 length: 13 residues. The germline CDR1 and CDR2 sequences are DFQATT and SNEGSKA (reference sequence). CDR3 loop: CSAANLAKNIQYF. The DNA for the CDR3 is TGCAGTGCGGCTAACCTAGCCAAAAACATTCAGTACTTC.

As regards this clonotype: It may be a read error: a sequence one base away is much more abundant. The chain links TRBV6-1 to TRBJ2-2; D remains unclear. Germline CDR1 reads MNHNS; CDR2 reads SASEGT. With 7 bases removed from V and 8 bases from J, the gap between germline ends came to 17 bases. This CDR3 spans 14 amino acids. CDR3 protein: CASNEDSAGGELFF. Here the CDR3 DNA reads TGTGCCAGCAATGAGGATTCGGCTGGGGGGGAGCTGTTTTTT.

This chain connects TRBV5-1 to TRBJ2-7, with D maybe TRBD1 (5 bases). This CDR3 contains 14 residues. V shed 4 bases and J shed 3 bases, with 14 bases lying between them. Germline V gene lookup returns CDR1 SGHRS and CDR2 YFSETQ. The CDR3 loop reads CASSQSVQGYEQYF. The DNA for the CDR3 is TGCGCCAGCAGCCAGTCCGTGCAGGGCTACGAGCAGTACTTC.

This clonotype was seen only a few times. The CDR3 is CASLTTDTEAFF. Written as DNA, the CDR3 is TGTGCCAGCTTAACAACGGACACTGAAGCTTTCTTT. V gene TRBV18 combines with J gene TRBJ1-1; D is undetermined. CDR3 length: 12 residues. Between the trimmed V and J ends, which lost 7 bases and 3 bases, there was a span of 9 bases. CDR1 and CDR2 from the germline V gene are KGHSH and LQKENI. Full variable domain (missing parts from reference TRBV18 and TRBJ1-1): NAGVMQNPRHLVRRRGQEARLRCSPMKGHSHVYWYRQLPEEGLKFMVYLQKENIIDESGMPKERFSAEFPKEGPSILRIQQVVRGDSAAYFCASLTTDTEAFFGQGTRLTVV.

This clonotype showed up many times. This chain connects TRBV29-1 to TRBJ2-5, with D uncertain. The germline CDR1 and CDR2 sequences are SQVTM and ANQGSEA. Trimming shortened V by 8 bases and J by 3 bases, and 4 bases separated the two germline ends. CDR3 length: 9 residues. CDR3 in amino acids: CSSEETQYF. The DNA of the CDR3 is TGCAGCTCCGAAGAGACCCAGTACTTC.

This CDR3 is CASSQENTGELFF. CDR3 bases: TGTGCCAGCAGCCAGGAGAACACCGGGGAGCTGTTTTTT. The J gene is TRBJ2-2, the V gene TRBV4-2, with D hard to call. Trimming shortened V by 3 bases and J by 1 base, and 3 bases separated the two germline ends. The germline CDR1 and CDR2 sequences are LGHNA and YNFKEQ. CDR3 length: 13 amino acids.

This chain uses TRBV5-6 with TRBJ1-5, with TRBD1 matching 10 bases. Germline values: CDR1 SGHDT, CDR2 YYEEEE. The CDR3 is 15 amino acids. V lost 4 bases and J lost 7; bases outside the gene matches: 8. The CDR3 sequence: CASSGQGGENQPQHF. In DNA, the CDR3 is TGTGCCAGCAGCGGACAGGGGGGGGAGAACCAGCCCCAGCATTTT. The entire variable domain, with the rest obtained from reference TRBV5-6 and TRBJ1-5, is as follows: DAGVTQSPTHLIKTRGQQVTLRCSPKSGHDTVSWYQQALGQGPQFIFQYYEEEERQRGNFPDRFSGHQFPNYSSELNVNALLLGDSALYLCASSGQGGENQPQHFGDGTRLSIL.

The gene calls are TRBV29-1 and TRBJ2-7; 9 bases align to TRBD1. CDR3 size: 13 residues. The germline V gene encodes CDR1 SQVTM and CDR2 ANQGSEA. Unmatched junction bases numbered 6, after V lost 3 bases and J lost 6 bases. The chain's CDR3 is CSVDRGTGREQYF. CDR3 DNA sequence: TGCAGCGTTGACCGCGGGACAGGGCGCGAGCAGTACTTC.

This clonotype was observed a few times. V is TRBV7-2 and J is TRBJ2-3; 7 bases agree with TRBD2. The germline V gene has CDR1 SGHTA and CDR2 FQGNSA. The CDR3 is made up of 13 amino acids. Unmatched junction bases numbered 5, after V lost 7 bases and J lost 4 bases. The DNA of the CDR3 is TGTGCCAGCACTGGGGCGGGAGCAGATACGCAGTATTTT. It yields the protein CASTGAGADTQYF.

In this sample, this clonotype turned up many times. The CDR3 nucleotides read TGCGCCAGCAGCTTGCAGCAGGGACTCACCTACGAGCAGTACTTC. This codes for CASSLQQGLTYEQYF. The chain has TRBV5-1 and TRBJ2-7; D is possibly TRBD2 (6 bases). This CDR3 comprises 15 residues. Germline lookup yields CDR1 SGHRS and CDR2 YFSETQ. V lost 1 base to trimming and J lost 2 bases, with 13 bases between them.

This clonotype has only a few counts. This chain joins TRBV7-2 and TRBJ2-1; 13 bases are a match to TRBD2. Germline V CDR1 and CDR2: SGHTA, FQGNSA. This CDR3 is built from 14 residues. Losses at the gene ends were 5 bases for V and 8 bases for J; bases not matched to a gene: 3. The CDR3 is CASSAGLAGDEQFF. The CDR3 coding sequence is TGTGCCAGCAGCGCCGGACTAGCGGGAGATGAGCAGTTCTTC.

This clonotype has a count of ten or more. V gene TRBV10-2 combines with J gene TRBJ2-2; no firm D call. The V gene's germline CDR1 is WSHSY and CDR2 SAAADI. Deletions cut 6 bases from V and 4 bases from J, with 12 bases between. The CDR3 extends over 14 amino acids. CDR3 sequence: CASSPGFFTGELFF. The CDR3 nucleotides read TGCGCCAGCAGCCCTGGGTTTTTCACCGGGGAGCTGTTTTTT.